This entry describes one T cell receptor (beta chain). What it binds is not known. Profiled with immunoSEQ multiplex PCR; TCRdb holds only in-frame clones, not every one. This sample carries over 70,000 clones, nearly 90% of them seen once, and the ten largest clones take around 0.3%. In germline, CDR1 is MNHEY, CDR2 SMNVEV (reference sequence). Trimming removed 3 bases at V and 3 bases at J, with 8 bases between. The CDR3 has 14 amino acids. This entry belongs to a study of OX40 agonist ivuxolimab in advanced cancers. Study-level findings and limits: No determination was made of the antigen specificity of the expanded peripheral T cells.

This TCR was sampled from an adult with an advanced solid tumor such as melanoma, head and neck, liver or kidney cancer. This chain joins TRBV27 and TRBJ1-4; possible D gene TRBD1, 5 bases. This specimen was CD4+ or CD8+ T cells sorted from blood, taken in a trial of the OX40 agonist ivuxolimab. The DNA of the CDR3 is TGTGCCAGCAGTTTTGGGGCTTCTAATGAAAAACTGTTTTTT. Translating gives CASSFGASNEKLFF.